These 13 T cell receptor beta chains were all obtained from the same sample, sequenced in a study of tumor and adjacent non-tumor tissue in lung cancer. This sample's RNA came from whole unsorted tissue. Distant lung tissue was collected more than 3 cm away from the tumor edge. A modified ARM-PCR protocol with three rounds of nested PCR amplified TCRbeta. TCRdb reprocessed the multiplex PCR reads with MiXCR, giving one entry per CDR3 protein. This sample has about 98,000 distinct CDR3 sequences, with 80% found just once. The sequenced sample was distant non-tumor lung tissue. These receptors originate from a man aged 55 to 70 with small cell lung cancer.

Remarks on this clonotype: The conserved final phenylalanine or tryptophan is absent from the CDR3, which likely points to a read error. The chain links TRBV20-1 to TRBJ2-5; D unresolved. The V gene's germline CDR1 is DFQATT and CDR2 SNEGSKA (reference sequence). This CDR3 contains 14 residues. The V and J ends lost 5 bases and 4 bases respectively, with 17 bases between them. The DNA of the CDR3 is TGCAGTGCTCGTAGCAGGATAGGCGTAGAGACCCAGTACCTC. Translating it yields CSARSRIGVETQYL.

Remarks on this clonotype: Mismatch with germline at one junction end may stem from a read error. V gene TRBV30 combines with J gene TRBJ1-3; maybe TRBD1 (5 bases). In germline, CDR1 is GTSNPN, CDR2 SVGIG (reference sequence). This CDR3 is 15 amino acids long. CDR3 coding DNA: TGTGCTTGGAGTGTAGGGGAAAACTCTGGAAACACCATATTTTTT. Amino acid sequence: CAWSVGENSGNTIFF.

This clonotype is deemed medium-sized (0.01 to 0.1%). This chain links TRBV6-5 with TRBJ2-1; tentatively, D is TRBD2 (6 bases). In germline, CDR1 is MNHEY, CDR2 SVGAGI. The V and J ends lost 1 base and 8 bases respectively, with 15 bases between them. This CDR3 has 15 amino acids. The CDR3 spells CASSYLVRRDHEQFF. The CDR3 coding sequence is TGTGCCAGCAGTTACTTGGTACGGCGGGACCATGAGCAGTTCTTC.

Concerning this clonotype itself: One end of the junction varies from germline; a read error may be responsible. The rearrangement links TRBV11-2 to TRBJ2-1; a weak D match, TRBD1 (5 bases). Germline CDR1 reads SGHAT; CDR2 reads FQNNGV. This CDR3 contains 14 residues. CDR3: CASSVHGAYNEQFF. CDR3 nucleotides: TGTGCCAGCAGCGTACATGGGGCGTACAATGAGCAATTCTTC.

Points on this clonotype: One junction end does not reproduce the germline sequence, and a read error may be involved. This chain links TRBV10-3 with TRBJ2-7, with unresolved D. CDR1 and CDR2 from the germline V gene are ENHRY and SYGVKD. The CDR3 consists of 12 residues. The CDR3 region has the DNA TGTGCCATCTCGGGCAGCTCCTGCGAGCAGTACTTC. It is translated as CAISGSSCEQYF.

Concerning this clonotype itself: Since the CDR3 does not end with the conserved phenylalanine or tryptophan, this likely comes from a read error. The chain has TRBV20-1 and TRBJ2-1; 11 positions agree with TRBD2. In germline, CDR1 is DFQATT, CDR2 SNEGSKA (reference sequence). The CDR3 is 15 residues long. Trimming took 5 bases from V and 8 from J; bases not matched to a gene: 11. The CDR3 loop is CSARPETSGIDEQFL. The CDR3 DNA is TGCAGTGCTCGACCCGAGACTAGCGGGATAGATGAGCAGTTCCTC.

To note about this clonotype: One end of the junction does not line up with germline, which may come from a read error. The chain uses TRBV11-2 and TRBJ2-1; no reliable D call. CDR3 size: 13 residues. Germline V gene sequence: CDR1 SGHAT, CDR2 FQNNGV. Written as DNA, the CDR3 is TGTGCCAGCAGCTTAGGGACGGCGCGCCTAAAGATCTTC. Translated: CASSLGTARLKIF.

As regards this clonotype: A much larger clone is a single base away; this may be a read error. J is TRBJ2-2 and V is TRBV30; D unclear. Germline CDR1 GTSNPN, CDR2 SVGIG (reference sequence). This CDR3 has 13 amino acids. The V end lost 4 bases, the J end lost 3 bases, and 9 bases lay between the germline ends. CDR3 in amino acids: CAWNAQYTGELFF. The CDR3 DNA reads as TGTGCCTGGAACGCCCAGTACACCGGGGAGCTGTTTTTT.

CDR3 loop: CASTAEIGGGYTVAFF. The DNA for the CDR3 is TGTGCCAGCACCGCCGAGATAGGGGGCGGATATACCGTAGCTTTCTTT. The rearrangement links TRBV28 to TRBJ1-1, with 7 bases lining up with TRBD1. V lost 7 bases to trimming and J lost 10 bases; unmatched junction nucleotides: 21. CDR3 size: 16 residues. Germline CDR1 is MDHEN and CDR2 is SYDVKM.

To note about this clonotype: The CDR3 ends on some other residue instead of the conserved phenylalanine or tryptophan, so this is likely a read error. The chain employs TRBV11-2 and TRBJ1-6; D uncertain. Per germline, CDR1 SGHAT and CDR2 FQNNGV. The CDR3 runs to 15 residues. The CDR3 DNA reads as TGTACCAGCAGCCGGACTGGACGGGTTAATTCACCCCTCCACTCT. Translation: CTSSRTGRVNSPLHS.

The chain employs TRBV11-2 and TRBJ2-1; TRBD2 might be the D (5 bases). CDR1 and CDR2 (germline): SGHAT, FQNNGV. Deletions cut 8 bases from V and 15 bases from J, with 26 bases between. The CDR3 is 14 amino acids. The CDR3 nucleotides are TGTGCCAGCCAGCAGCGGCACGGCGACAATGAACGGTTCTTC. This encodes CASQQRHGDNERFF.

Regarding this clonotype: Given a much more abundant clone one base away, this may be a read error. The rearrangement links TRBV24-1 to TRBJ2-1; no reliable D call. Trimming left V 2 bases short and J 9 bases short, with 7 bases between. The CDR3 has 12 amino acids. The germline V gene encodes CDR1 KGHDR and CDR2 SFDVKD. The chain's CDR3 is CATSDSTSEQFF. CDR3 nucleotide sequence: TGTGCCACCAGTGATTCTACCAGTGAGCAGTTCTTC.

Points on this clonotype: One end of the junction is discordant with germline, which a read error may explain. In DNA form, the CDR3 reads TGTACCAGCAGTTGGGCGGACGGGGATGAGCAGTTCTTC. It translates to CTSSWADGDEQFF. The chain uses TRBV6-6 and TRBJ2-1; tentatively, D is TRBD2 (5 bases). The V gene's germline CDR1 is MNHNY and CDR2 SVGAGI (reference sequence). The CDR3 extends over 13 amino acids.